Listed below are T cell receptor beta chains from one sample, sequenced in a study of vaccination effects on CD4 cells after COVID-19. The antigens of these receptors remain unknown. Assay used: immunoSEQ multiplex PCR; TCRdb lists only in-frame clones, some missing. The sample lists approximately 25,000 clones, about 70% seen once, with around 8.5% in the top ten. The sample was CD4+ T cells from PBMCs cultured with SARS-CoV-2 spike peptides, taken after COVID-19 vaccination. All receptors come from a human donor who received a COVID-19 vaccine. Both conserved end residues are part of each CDR3. The D gene is left open where the match is weak. Size tells how often a clone was seen (once, few, many) or the class of an expanded clone, and some rows leave it out.

d_gene: NA
v_gene: TRBV18
j_gene: TRBJ1-2
abundance: NA
CDR3nt: TGTGCCAGCTCACCGGGCCTGACGACGCGGCATGCCTACACCTTC
CDR3aa: CASSPGLTTRHAYTF

d_gene: NA
v_gene: TRBV14
j_gene: TRBJ2-5
abundance: NA
CDR3nt: TGTGCCAGCAGCCAAGAACTGGAGACCCAGTACTTC
CDR3aa: CASSQELETQYF

d_gene: NA
v_gene: TRBV9
j_gene: TRBJ2-5
abundance: NA
CDR3nt: TGTGCCAGCAGCGTAGGGACGGTTCGGGAGACCCAGTACTTC
CDR3aa: CASSVGTVRETQYF

d_gene: NA
v_gene: TRBV5-4
j_gene: TRBJ1-1
abundance: NA
CDR3nt: TGTGCCAGCAGATTAAACACTGAAGCTTTCTTT
CDR3aa: CASRLNTEAFF

d_gene: NA
v_gene: TRBV11-2
j_gene: TRBJ1-2
abundance: NA
CDR3nt: TGTGCCAGCAGCTTAGATAGACAATATGGCTACACCTTC
CDR3aa: CASSLDRQYGYTF

d_gene: NA
v_gene: TRBV5-1
j_gene: TRBJ1-3
abundance: few
CDR3nt: TGCGCCAGCAGCTTGGTGTATATGGGCGAAGGAAACACCATATATTTT
CDR3aa: CASSLVYMGEGNTIYF

d_gene: TRBD2
v_gene: TRBV9
j_gene: TRBJ2-1
abundance: NA
CDR3nt: TGTGCCAGCAGCGTAGTTGGCGGGAGTTCCTACAATGAGCAGTTCTTC
CDR3aa: CASSVVGGSSYNEQFF

d_gene: TRBD2
v_gene: TRBV5-1
j_gene: TRBJ2-1
abundance: NA
CDR3nt: TGCGCCAGCAGCTTGGGTAGCGGGAGGTTATATGAGCAGTTCTTC
CDR3aa: CASSLGSGRLYEQFF

d_gene: TRBD2
v_gene: TRBV3-1/TRBV3-2
j_gene: TRBJ2-5
abundance: NA
CDR3nt: TGTGCCAGCTCGGCTAGCGGCGAAGAGACCCAGTACTTC
CDR3aa: CASSASGEETQYF

d_gene: NA
v_gene: TRBV10-3
j_gene: TRBJ2-3
abundance: NA
CDR3nt: TGTGCCATCAGTGATTGGAAAGCTAGCACAGATACGCAGTATTTT
CDR3aa: CAISDWKASTDTQYF

d_gene: NA
v_gene: TRBV5-1
j_gene: TRBJ2-1
abundance: NA
CDR3nt: TGCGCCAGCAGCAACCCCGCAGGGCACTACAATGAGCAGTTCTTC
CDR3aa: CASSNPAGHYNEQFF

d_gene: NA
v_gene: TRBV12-3/TRBV12-4
j_gene: TRBJ2-5
abundance: NA
CDR3nt: TGTGCCAGCAGTCTGCAGGGGTCCCAGTACTTC
CDR3aa: CASSLQGSQYF

d_gene: TRBD1
v_gene: TRBV6-1
j_gene: TRBJ1-2
abundance: NA
CDR3nt: TGTGCCAGCAGTGGTAATATTAAAGGGGGCTATGATTTTAACTATGGCTACACCTTC
CDR3aa: CASSGNIKGGYDFNYGYTF

d_gene: NA
v_gene: TRBV12-3/TRBV12-4
j_gene: TRBJ2-3
abundance: NA
CDR3nt: TGTGCCAGCAGTCCGAACACAGATACGCAGTATTTT
CDR3aa: CASSPNTDTQYF

d_gene: TRBD1
v_gene: TRBV2
j_gene: TRBJ1-5
abundance: NA
CDR3nt: TGTGCCAGCAGAGGGGACAGGAGCCAACATCAGCCCCAGCATTTT
CDR3aa: CASRGDRSQHQPQHF

d_gene: NA
v_gene: TRBV15
j_gene: TRBJ2-2
abundance: NA
CDR3nt: TGTGCCACCAGCAGAGATGGTCCCGGGGAGCTGTTTTTT
CDR3aa: CATSRDGPGELFF

d_gene: TRBD2
v_gene: TRBV7-2
j_gene: TRBJ2-2
abundance: few
CDR3nt: TGTGCCAGCAGCTTAGCTAGCGGGAGCCCCGGGGAGCTGTTTTTT
CDR3aa: CASSLASGSPGELFF